This TCR beta chain was retrieved from a study of cytomegalovirus exposure and HLA in healthy donors. TCRdb's table, derived via immunoSEQ multiplex PCR, lists solely in-frame clones and lacks some. The table includes some 170,000 clones, roughly 80% detected once. This clone was seen a few times. The target antigen is unknown. Study observations and caveats: Listed as cytomegalovirus-associated were 150 to 200 TCR beta chains. Confirmation in vitro established that three CMV-associated chains were specific for CMV antigens.

Trimming removed 3 bases from V and 4 bases from J, with 12 bases in between. CDR3 length: 14 residues. Germline V lookup: CDR1 MNHEY, CDR2 SMNVEV (reference sequence). The material sequenced was PBMCs. The rearrangement joins TRBV27 to TRBJ1-2; D call uncertain. This TCR came from a man aged 25 to 45 in good health and CMV-seropositive. The CDR3 DNA sequence: TGTGCCAGCAGTTTCTCAAGGGCGGGCTATGGCTACACCTTC. Amino acids: CASSFSRAGYGYTF.